The 23 T cell receptor beta chains in this list originate from one sample, sequenced in a study of cytomegalovirus exposure and HLA in healthy donors. Both 60 Vbeta primers and 13 Jbeta primers went into the PCR. Here immunoSEQ multiplex PCR was the method, and the copy in TCRdb shows in-frame clones only, minus some. Here the sample spans fewer than 200,000 clones, 80% being singletons. Material: PBMCs. The receptors stem from a boy aged 5-17 years in good health and CMV-seronegative.

The J gene is TRBJ1-6, the V gene TRBV10-3, with a possible D match to TRBD1 (6 bases). Germline loops: CDR1 ENHRY, CDR2 SYGVKD. Trimming removed 7 bases from V and 10 bases from J, with 14 bases in between. The CDR3 extends over 13 amino acids. CDR3 nucleotides: TGTGCCATCACTGCAGGGGTTGACTCACCCCTCCACTTT. Amino acid sequence: CAITAGVDSPLHF.

This clone was seen only a few times. The chain couples TRBV7-9 to TRBJ1-1; D gene uncertain. Germline CDR1 is SEHNR and CDR2 is FQNEAQ (reference sequence). V was cut by 4 bases and J by 1 base, with 13 bases left in between. This CDR3 contains 15 residues. CDR3 coding DNA: TGTGCCAGCAGCTCCGCTGGACTGAAGAACACTGAAGCTTTCTTT. It translates to CASSSAGLKNTEAFF.

V and J are TRBV5-1 and TRBJ2-1; D possibly corresponds to TRBD1 (6 bases). This CDR3 region has 14 residues. CDR1 and CDR2 from the germline V gene are SGHRS and YFSETQ. Trimming shortened V by 3 bases and J by 7 bases, and 14 bases separated the two germline ends. The CDR3 DNA follows: TGCGCCAGCAGCTGGGACACCCCAGGGAATGAGCAGTTCTTC. Translated, it gives CASSWDTPGNEQFF.

V and J are TRBV19 and TRBJ2-5; 11 bases agree with TRBD1. The J call could be wrong; TRBJ2-7 is a better fit for the DNA end. The CDR3 runs 18 residues. Germline CDR1 and CDR2: LNHDA and SQIVND (reference sequence). The CDR3 protein is CASSTPGTGGGFSYEQYF. The CDR3 nucleotides are TGTGCCAGTAGTACTCCCGGGACAGGGGGTGGATTCTCCTACGAGCAGTACTTC.

This clone appeared a few times. Written as DNA, the CDR3 is TGCGCCAGCAGCTTGGAACTGCAAGAGACCCAGTACTTC. It translates to CASSLELQETQYF. This chain links TRBV5-1 with TRBJ2-5; D is ambiguous. The CDR3 sequence is 13 residues long. V was pared by 0 bases and J by 2 bases, with 5 bases between. CDR1 is SGHRS, CDR2 YFSETQ, per germline.

The chain links TRBV18 to TRBJ2-7, with 8 bases that match TRBD2. V gave up 3 bases and J gave up 2 bases; unmatched junction bases: 6. Per germline, CDR1 KGHSH and CDR2 LQKENI. CDR3 length equals 15 residues. The CDR3 protein is CASSPESGSPYEQYF. CDR3 coding DNA: TGTGCCAGCTCACCGGAAAGCGGGAGTCCCTACGAGCAGTACTTC.

The table lists this clone with a count of one. The chain employs TRBV19 and TRBJ1-2, with TRBD1 matching 8 bases. V lost 0 bases and J lost 6; bases outside the gene matches: 12. The CDR3 runs to 17 residues. Germline CDR1 and CDR2: LNHDA and SQIVND (reference sequence). The CDR3 bases are TGTGCCAGTAGTATAGATGGAGCAGGGGGCAATTTAAATGGCTACACCTTC. It codes for CASSIDGAGGNLNGYTF.

There are a few counts of this clone. V is TRBV19 and J is TRBJ2-2; TRBD2 aligns across 10 bases. Trimming at V came to 4 bases and at J to 2 bases, leaving 4 bases not matched to a gene. Germline V gives CDR1 LNHDA, CDR2 SQIVND (reference sequence). The CDR3 length is 16 residues. The DNA of the CDR3 is TGTGCCAGTAGTACAAGCGGGAGGGTCAACACCGGGGAGCTGTTTTTT. It codes for CASSTSGRVNTGELFF.

This clone was counted a few times. J is TRBJ1-3 and V is TRBV9; 7 nucleotides align to TRBD1. The CDR3 loop spans 14 amino acids. Germline V CDR1 and CDR2: SGDLS, YYNGEE. After removal of 2 bases from V and 4 bases from J, the junction contained 3 bases not matched to a gene. CDR3: CASSVGTAGNTIYF. For the CDR3, the DNA is TGTGCCAGCAGCGTGGGGACAGCGGGAAACACCATATATTTT.

This chain joins TRBV9 and TRBJ2-1; 10 nucleotides align to TRBD2. V gave up 0 bases and J gave up 7 bases; unmatched junction bases: 7. The germline gives CDR1 SGDLS, CDR2 YYNGEE. CDR3 length: 16 amino acids. The CDR3 sequence: CASSVVQRGGVNEQFF. The CDR3 nucleotides are TGTGCCAGCAGCGTAGTCCAGCGGGGGGGCGTGAATGAGCAGTTCTTC.

The V gene is TRBV11-2, the J gene TRBJ2-1; 8 bases fit TRBD2. The length of the CDR3 is 16 residues. Looked up from germline, CDR1 is SGHAT and CDR2 is FQNNGV. V lost 5 bases, J lost 10 bases, and 16 bases stayed unmatched. The CDR3 DNA sequence: TGTGCCAGCAGCCCACTAAAGGGCGGGGGGCCCAGGGAGCAGTTCTTC. Encoded protein: CASSPLKGGGPREQFF. The full variable domain, with the rest looked up from reference TRBV11-2 and TRBJ2-1, is EAGVAQSPRYKIIEKRQSVAFWCNPISGHATLYWYQQILGQGPKLLIQFQNNGVVDDSQLPKDRFSAERLKGVDSTLKIQPAKLEDSAVYLCASSPLKGGGPREQFFGPGTRLTVL.

This rearrangement joins TRBV25-1 to TRBJ2-3, with TRBD2 identical over 7 bases. The CDR3 is 15 residues long. Trimming at V came to 1 base and at J to 7 bases, leaving 8 bases not matched to a gene. CDR1 and CDR2 from the germline V gene are MGHDK and SYGVNS. CDR3 loop: CASSELRGRENTQYF. For the CDR3, the DNA is TGTGCCAGCAGTGAATTGCGCGGGAGAGAGAATACGCAGTATTTT.

The chain employs TRBV5-6 and TRBJ1-6; TRBD1 is a possible D gene (5 bases). Per germline, CDR1 SGHDT and CDR2 YYEEEE. This CDR3 contains 13 residues. The V and J ends lost 3 bases and 10 bases respectively, with 11 bases between them. Here the CDR3 DNA reads TGTGCCAGCAGCTCGGTCGGGGGATCACCCCTCCACTTT. Its translation: CASSSVGGSPLHF.

The chain links TRBV9 to TRBJ2-1, with 14 positions matching TRBD2. The CDR3 is 17 residues long. Germline V gives CDR1 SGDLS, CDR2 YYNGEE. V shed 3 bases, J shed 3 bases, and the junction held 5 bases outside the gene matches. CDR3 nucleotide sequence: TGTGCCAGCAGCGGCGGACTAGCGGGAGGCTACTACAATGAGCAGTTCTTC. Translated, it gives CASSGGLAGGYYNEQFF.

The genes are TRBV28 and TRBJ1-5, with TRBD1 identical over 7 bases. This CDR3 is built from 15 residues. Germline CDR1 and CDR2: MDHEN and SYDVKM. The V and J ends lost 6 bases and 5 bases, in that order; junction bases with no gene match: 10. DNA for the CDR3: TGTGCCAGCAGCCCCGGGACAGCCACCTATCAGCCCCAGCATTTT. Translating it yields CASSPGTATYQPQHF.

The chain uses TRBV10-3 and TRBJ2-3; TRBD1 aligns across 7 bases. V was clipped by 3 bases and J by 7 bases; unmatched bases: 10. CDR3 length equals 15 residues. Per the germline V gene, CDR1 is ENHRY and CDR2 is SYGVKD. DNA of the CDR3: TGTGCCATCAGTGACCTAGCAGGGGGTATGAATACGCAGTATTTT. Translating it yields CAISDLAGGMNTQYF.

This clone is a singleton in its sample. This chain joins TRBV28 and TRBJ1-5; 8 bases map to TRBD1. CDR1 is MDHEN, CDR2 SYDVKM, per germline. There are 17 residues in the CDR3. V was pared by 4 bases and J by 0 bases, with 8 bases of the junction left unmatched. The DNA of the CDR3 is TGTGCCAGCAGTTACCTGACAGGGGTTTATAGCAATCAGCCCCAGCATTTT. This sequence encodes CASSYLTGVYSNQPQHF. Full variable domain (outside the CDR3, taken from reference TRBV28 and TRBJ1-5): DVKVTQSSRYLVKRTGEKVFLECVQDMDHENMFWYRQDPGLGLRLIYFSYDVKMKEKGDIPEGYSVSREKKERFSLILESASTNQTSMYLCASSYLTGVYSNQPQHFGDGTRLSIL.

The CDR3: CASSQAATSGSYEQYF. Here the CDR3 DNA reads TGTGCCAGCAGCCAAGCTGCGACTAGCGGGAGTTACGAGCAGTACTTC. This chain links TRBV4-2 with TRBJ2-7, with TRBD2 identical over 12 bases. V gave up 1 base and J gave up 4 bases; unmatched junction bases: 5. The germline V gene encodes CDR1 LGHNA and CDR2 YNFKEQ. The CDR3 is 16 residues long.

This clone has a handful of counts. The chain is built from TRBV19 and TRBJ2-2, with D maybe TRBD1 (5 bases). Trimming shortened V by 3 bases and J by 5 bases, and 10 bases separated the two germline ends. Germline V gives CDR1 LNHDA, CDR2 SQIVND (reference sequence). This CDR3 has 14 residues. The CDR3 region is CASSIQDRTGELFF. The CDR3 nucleotides read TGTGCCAGTAGTATCCAAGACAGAACCGGGGAGCTGTTTTTT. The whole variable domain, remainder taken from reference TRBV19 and TRBJ2-2, is DGGITQSPKYLFRKEGQNVTLSCEQNLNHDAMYWYRQDPGQGLRLIYYSQIVNDFQKGDIAEGYSVSREKKESFPLTVTSAQKNPTAFYLCASSIQDRTGELFFGEGSRLTVL.

This clone was recorded a few times. V is TRBV5-4 and J is TRBJ2-7, with 9 bases fitting TRBD1. Looked up from germline, CDR1 is SGHNT and CDR2 is YYREEE (reference sequence). This CDR3 spans 17 amino acids. V lost 0 bases, J lost 2 bases, and 9 bases stayed unmatched. The CDR3 is CASSLARGQGVTYEQYF. The CDR3 bases are TGTGCCAGCAGCTTGGCCCGGGGACAGGGAGTTACCTACGAGCAGTACTTC.

V and J are TRBV27 and TRBJ1-1; possibly TRBD1 for D (5 bases). The CDR3 is 14 residues long. The V end was cut by 1 base, the J end by 5 bases, with 11 bases between. Per the germline V gene, CDR1 is MNHEY and CDR2 is SMNVEV (reference sequence). The chain's CDR3 is CASSLYPGTTEAFF. The CDR3, as DNA: TGTGCCAGCAGTTTATATCCAGGGACTACTGAAGCTTTCTTT.

V and J are TRBV11-2 and TRBJ2-5, with 7 positions matching TRBD2. Germline CDR1 reads SGHAT; CDR2 reads FQNNGV. This CDR3 spans 14 amino acids. V dropped 0 bases and J dropped 7; count of bases not matched to a gene: 5. CDR3 DNA sequence: TGTGCCAGCAGCTTAGACCTTGGGGGGGGGACCCAGTACTTC. It codes for CASSLDLGGGTQYF. The whole variable domain, remainder taken from reference TRBV11-2 and TRBJ2-5, is EAGVAQSPRYKIIEKRQSVAFWCNPISGHATLYWYQQILGQGPKLLIQFQNNGVVDDSQLPKDRFSAERLKGVDSTLKIQPAKLEDSAVYLCASSLDLGGGTQYFGPGTRLLVL.

The genes are TRBV30 and TRBJ2-1; 11 bases align to TRBD2. CDR1 is GTSNPN, CDR2 SVGIG, per germline (reference sequence). There are 15 residues in the CDR3. V trimming: 2 bases; J trimming: 4 bases; junction bases outside the gene matches: 4. This chain's CDR3 is CAWSLTSGGYNEQFF. CDR3 DNA sequence: TGTGCCTGGAGTCTTACTAGCGGGGGTTACAATGAGCAGTTCTTC. Based on the CDR3 plus reference TRBV30 and TRBJ2-1, the full variable domain is SQTIHQWPATLVQPVGSPLSLECTVEGTSNPNLYWYRQAAGRGLQLLFYSVGIGQISSEVPQNLSASRPQDRQFILSSKKLLLSDSGFYLCAWSLTSGGYNEQFFGPGTRLTVL.